These 17 T cell receptor beta chains share one sample of origin, sequenced in a study of neoadjuvant anti-PD-1 for oral cavity cancer. The table came from immunoSEQ multiplex PCR; TCRdb's copy has only in-frame clones and leaves some out. The sample contains approximately 23,000 clones, 35% to 50% of which appear only once. Indicated time point: after neoadjuvant nivolumab, at surgical resection. Sequenced material: tumor tissue, taken after nivolumab (anti-PD-1) treatment. These receptors were taken from a person aged 40 to 85 with oral cavity squamous cell carcinoma.

This sequence joins TRBV19 and TRBJ2-3, with D possibly being TRBD1 (6 bases). The CDR3 has 16 residues. Trimming stripped 2 bases from V and 3 bases from J, with 15 bases between. Germline V CDR1 and CDR2: LNHDA, SQIVND (reference sequence). The CDR3 sequence is CASSIRTQRGTDTQYF. The CDR3 DNA reads as TGTGCCAGTAGTATAAGGACACAGAGGGGGACAGATACGCAGTATTTT. Complete variable domain (other parts from reference TRBV19 and TRBJ2-3): DGGITQSPKYLFRKEGQNVTLSCEQNLNHDAMYWYRQDPGQGLRLIYYSQIVNDFQKGDIAEGYSVSREKKESFPLTVTSAQKNPTAFYLCASSIRTQRGTDTQYFGPGTRLTVL.

This clone was counted only a few times. This sequence joins TRBV2 and TRBJ1-5; D is ambiguous. The CDR3 is 12 amino acids. The germline V and J ends were trimmed by 1 base and 6 bases, with 4 bases remaining between them. Looked up from germline, CDR1 is SNHLY and CDR2 is FYNNEI. The chain's CDR3 is CASSEGVQPQHF. DNA for the CDR3: TGTGCCAGCAGTGAAGGTGTTCAGCCCCAGCATTTT.

The rearrangement links TRBV6-6 to TRBJ2-3; TRBD2 matches at 11 bases. Losses at the gene ends were 10 bases for V and 1 base for J; bases not matched to a gene: 4. Germline V lookup: CDR1 MNHNY, CDR2 SVGAGI (reference sequence). This CDR3 has 14 residues. CDR3 in amino acids: CATALAGGTDTQYF. In DNA form, the CDR3 reads TGTGCCACCGCACTAGCGGGGGGCACAGATACGCAGTATTTT.

This clone was observed a few times. This rearrangement joins TRBV5-1 to TRBJ1-1, with D maybe TRBD1 (5 bases). Germline CDR1 reads SGHRS; CDR2 reads YFSETQ. V lost 2 bases and J lost 5, with 10 bases in between. CDR3 size: 13 residues. The CDR3: CASSFTGGTEAFF. The CDR3 bases are TGCGCCAGCAGCTTTACCGGGGGGACTGAAGCTTTCTTT.

The V and J genes are TRBV9 and TRBJ2-5; 13 bases align to TRBD2. The junction had 6 bases not matched to a gene; V was cut back by 5 bases and J by 5 bases. The CDR3 runs 15 residues. Germline V gene lookup returns CDR1 SGDLS and CDR2 YYNGEE. CDR3 nucleotides: TGTGCCAGCAGTGGTGGGACTAGCGGGGTGGAGACCCAGTACTTC. Translation: CASSGGTSGVETQYF. The variable domain in full, with the rest retrieved from reference TRBV9 and TRBJ2-5, is DSGVTQTPKHLITATGQRVTLRCSPRSGDLSVYWYQQSLDQGLQFLIQYYNGEERAKGNILERFSAQQFPDLHSELNLSSLELGDSALYFCASSGGTSGVETQYFGPGTRLLVL.

The CDR3 DNA is TGTGCCTGGAGTGTAGCCGGGACAGGGTTAACCGAGCAGTACTTC. This sequence encodes CAWSVAGTGLTEQYF. V is TRBV30 and J is TRBJ2-7; 9 bases align to TRBD1. The CDR3 is 15 amino acids. After removal of 0 bases from V and 6 bases from J, the junction contained 9 bases not matched to a gene. The germline V gene encodes CDR1 GTSNPN and CDR2 SVGIG (reference sequence).

V usage is TRBV19 and J usage is TRBJ1-1; tentatively, D is TRBD1 (5 bases). The germline gives CDR1 LNHDA, CDR2 SQIVND (reference sequence). CDR3 length equals 15 residues. V lost 5 bases and J 2 bases, leaving 15 bases between the germline ends. In nucleotides, the CDR3 is TGTGCCAGTAGTCCCCTGGGGGATCCAAACACTGAAGCTTTCTTT. The encoded protein is CASSPLGDPNTEAFF. Variable domain in full (rest from reference TRBV19 and TRBJ1-1): DGGITQSPKYLFRKEGQNVTLSCEQNLNHDAMYWYRQDPGQGLRLIYYSQIVNDFQKGDIAEGYSVSREKKESFPLTVTSAQKNPTAFYLCASSPLGDPNTEAFFGQGTRLTVV.

The chain links TRBV7-2 to TRBJ2-7, with D perhaps matching TRBD1 or TRBD2 (6 bases each). The CDR3 sequence is 19 residues long. V dropped 1 base and J dropped 5 bases, with 27 bases sitting between them. In germline, CDR1 is SGHTA, CDR2 FQGNSA. The CDR3 DNA reads TGTGCCAGCAGCTTAGTTGGCAGGTTCAGGGGAGGTCGTACCGACGAGCAGTACTTC. Translated, it gives CASSLVGRFRGGRTDEQYF. The whole variable domain, filled in from reference TRBV7-2 and TRBJ2-7, reads GAGVSQSPSNKVTEKGKDVELRCDPISGHTALYWYRQSLGQGLEFLIYFQGNSAPDKSGLPSDRFSAERTGGSVSTLTIQRTQQEDSAVYLCASSLVGRFRGGRTDEQYFGPGTRLTVT.

The rearrangement links TRBV19 to TRBJ1-2; 9 positions agree with TRBD1. With 5 bases clipped from V and 1 base from J, the junction kept 5 bases outside the gene matches. Per the germline V gene, CDR1 is LNHDA and CDR2 is SQIVND (reference sequence). The CDR3 sequence is 15 residues long. The CDR3 sequence is CASSLQGADNYGYTF. The CDR3, as DNA: TGTGCCAGTAGTCTACAGGGGGCGGATAACTATGGCTACACCTTC.

In its sample, this clone was seen many times. The chain combines TRBV4-3 with TRBJ2-1; D is tentatively TRBD1 or TRBD2 (6 bases each). V lost 3 bases and J lost 0, with 15 bases in between. The germline V gene has CDR1 LGHNA and CDR2 YSLEER. The CDR3 runs to 17 residues. This CDR3 is CASSHAGHSSSYNEQFF. CDR3 bases: TGCGCCAGCAGCCACGCGGGACATTCGAGCTCCTACAATGAGCAGTTCTTC.

This clone has just a few counts. J is TRBJ2-2 and V is TRBV7-9, with D possibly being TRBD1 (6 bases). CDR3 length: 17 residues. The germline gives CDR1 SEHNR, CDR2 FQNEAQ (reference sequence). V was trimmed by 6 bases and J by 3 bases, leaving 20 bases between them. The CDR3 protein is CASSAGIMTGHTGELFF. The CDR3 DNA is TGTGCCAGCAGTGCAGGTATAATGACAGGTCACACCGGGGAGCTGTTTTTT.

This clone came up a few times. This chain joins TRBV4-3 and TRBJ1-5, with D uncertain. This CDR3 is built from 14 residues. The V end lost 1 base, the J end lost 6 bases, and 10 bases lay between the germline ends. Germline values: CDR1 LGHNA, CDR2 YSLEER. The CDR3 DNA is TGCGCCAGCAGCCAAGGAGGACTGGGTCAGCCCCAGCATTTT. Translation gives CASSQGGLGQPQHF.

This clone has more than one count but fewer than ten. The CDR3 nucleotides are TGTGCCAGCACCGAGACAGGGCTGAACACTGAAGCTTTCTTT. This sequence encodes CASTETGLNTEAFF. The chain has TRBV25-1 and TRBJ1-1; 7 bases map to TRBD1. Germline V lookup: CDR1 MGHDK, CDR2 SYGVNS. Trimming cost V 7 bases and J 0 bases; bases outside gene matches: 5. The CDR3 is 14 residues long.

This chain uses TRBV27 with TRBJ1-6; TRBD1 matches at 10 bases. The CDR3 extends over 15 amino acids. The V gene end was trimmed by 4 bases and the J gene end by 8 bases; junction bases not matched to a gene: 5. Germline CDR1 MNHEY, CDR2 SMNVEV (reference sequence). This CDR3 is CASSSWDRGDSPLHF. DNA for the CDR3: TGTGCCAGCAGTTCTTGGGACAGGGGAGATTCACCCCTCCACTTT.

The chain links TRBV6-5 to TRBJ1-2; D not resolved. Germline CDR1 reads MNHEY; CDR2 reads SVGAGI. V was clipped by 5 bases and J by 8 bases, with 12 bases between them. The CDR3 extends over 12 amino acids. The CDR3 DNA reads TGTGCCAGCAGTGGTTCCGGGTACGGCTACACCTTC. This encodes CASSGSGYGYTF.

This chain links TRBV7-2 with TRBJ2-5, with a weak D call TRBD2 (7 bases). V was shortened by 5 bases and J by 2 bases, with 15 bases between the two germline ends. The CDR3 sequence is 15 residues long. The germline V gene has CDR1 SGHTA and CDR2 FQGNSA. CDR3 protein: CASSTRGGGQETQYF. CDR3 nucleotides: TGTGCCAGCAGCACGAGGGGGGGCGGGCAAGAGACCCAGTACTTC.

The chain links TRBV9 to TRBJ2-1; D gene ambiguous. V gave up 0 bases and J gave up 0 bases, with 4 bases separating them. In germline, CDR1 is SGDLS, CDR2 YYNGEE. The CDR3 covers 14 residues. CDR3 residues: CASSVGGSYNEQFF. The CDR3 bases are TGTGCCAGCAGCGTAGGGGGCTCCTACAATGAGCAGTTCTTC.